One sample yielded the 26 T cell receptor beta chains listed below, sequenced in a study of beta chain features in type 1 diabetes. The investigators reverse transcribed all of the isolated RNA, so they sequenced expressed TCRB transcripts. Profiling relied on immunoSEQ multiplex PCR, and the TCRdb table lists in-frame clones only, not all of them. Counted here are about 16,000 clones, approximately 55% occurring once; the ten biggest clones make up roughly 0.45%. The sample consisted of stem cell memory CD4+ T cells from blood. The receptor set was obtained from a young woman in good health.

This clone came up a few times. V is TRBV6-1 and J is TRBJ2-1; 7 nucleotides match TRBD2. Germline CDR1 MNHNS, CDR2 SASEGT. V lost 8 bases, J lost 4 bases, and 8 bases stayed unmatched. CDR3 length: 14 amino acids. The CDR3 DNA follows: TGTGCCAGCGCTCGAGCGGGGCCATACAATGAGCAGTTCTTC. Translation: CASARAGPYNEQFF.

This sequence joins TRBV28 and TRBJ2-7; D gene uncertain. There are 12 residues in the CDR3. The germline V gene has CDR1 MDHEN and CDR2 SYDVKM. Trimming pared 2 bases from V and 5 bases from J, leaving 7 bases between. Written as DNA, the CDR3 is TGTGCCAGCAGTTTAAACCGGGACGAGCAGTACTTC. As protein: CASSLNRDEQYF. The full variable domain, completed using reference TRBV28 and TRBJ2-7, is DVKVTQSSRYLVKRTGEKVFLECVQDMDHENMFWYRQDPGLGLRLIYFSYDVKMKEKGDIPEGYSVSREKKERFSLILESASTNQTSMYLCASSLNRDEQYFGPGTRLTVT.

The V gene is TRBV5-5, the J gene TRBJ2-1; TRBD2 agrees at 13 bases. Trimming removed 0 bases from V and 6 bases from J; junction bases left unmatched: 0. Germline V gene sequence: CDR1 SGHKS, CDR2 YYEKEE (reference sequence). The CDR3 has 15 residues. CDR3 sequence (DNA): TGTGCCAGCAGCTTGGGGACTAGCGGGAGCAATGAGCAGTTCTTC. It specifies CASSLGTSGSNEQFF.

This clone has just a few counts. The CDR3 spells CASSLRGPGANVLTF. The CDR3 DNA is TGTGCCAGTAGTCTTAGGGGGCCTGGGGCCAACGTCCTGACTTTC. The chain couples TRBV19 to TRBJ2-6, with 7 bases lining up with TRBD1. Germline V gives CDR1 LNHDA, CDR2 SQIVND (reference sequence). The CDR3 extends over 15 amino acids. V shed 5 bases, J shed 2 bases, and the junction held 3 bases outside the gene matches.

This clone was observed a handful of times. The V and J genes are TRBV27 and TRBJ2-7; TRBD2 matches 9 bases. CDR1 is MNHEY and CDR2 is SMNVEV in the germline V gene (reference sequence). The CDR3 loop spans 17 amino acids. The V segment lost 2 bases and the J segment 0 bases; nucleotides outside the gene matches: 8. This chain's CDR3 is CASSLASGVFGSYEQYF. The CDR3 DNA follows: TGTGCCAGCAGTTTAGCTAGCGGGGTTTTTGGCTCCTACGAGCAGTACTTC.

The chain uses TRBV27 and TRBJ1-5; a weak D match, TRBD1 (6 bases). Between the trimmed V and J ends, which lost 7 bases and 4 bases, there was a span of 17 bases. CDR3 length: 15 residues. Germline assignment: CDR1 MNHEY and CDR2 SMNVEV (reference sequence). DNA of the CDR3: TGTGCCAGCAAACTGGGCGGGGGCCCGAATCAGCCCCAGCATTTT. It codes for CASKLGGGPNQPQHF.

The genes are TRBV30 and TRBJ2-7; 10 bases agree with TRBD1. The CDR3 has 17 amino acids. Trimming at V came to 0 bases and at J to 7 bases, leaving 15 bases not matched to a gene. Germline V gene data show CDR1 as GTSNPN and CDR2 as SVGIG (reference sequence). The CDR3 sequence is CAWSVPLRTGGVGEQYF. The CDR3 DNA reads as TGTGCCTGGAGTGTACCCCTCCGGACAGGGGGTGTGGGGGAGCAGTACTTC.

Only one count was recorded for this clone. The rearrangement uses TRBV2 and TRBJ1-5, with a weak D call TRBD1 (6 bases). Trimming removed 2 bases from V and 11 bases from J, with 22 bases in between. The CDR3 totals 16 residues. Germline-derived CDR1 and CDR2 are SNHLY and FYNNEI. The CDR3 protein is CASSESNHRDVAAQHF. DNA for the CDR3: TGTGCCAGCAGTGAATCTAACCACAGGGACGTGGCAGCCCAGCATTTT.

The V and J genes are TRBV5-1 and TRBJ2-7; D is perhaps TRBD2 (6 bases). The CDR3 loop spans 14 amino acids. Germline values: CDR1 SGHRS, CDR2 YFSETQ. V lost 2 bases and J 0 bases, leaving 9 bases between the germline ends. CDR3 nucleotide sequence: TGCGCCAGCAGCTTAGGCGGGACCTCCTACGAGCAGTACTTC. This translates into CASSLGGTSYEQYF.

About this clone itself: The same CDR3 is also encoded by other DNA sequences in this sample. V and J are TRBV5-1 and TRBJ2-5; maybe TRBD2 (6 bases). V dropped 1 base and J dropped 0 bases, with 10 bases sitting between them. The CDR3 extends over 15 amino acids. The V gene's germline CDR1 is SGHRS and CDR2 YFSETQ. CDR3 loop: CASSLWAGHQETQYF. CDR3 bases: TGCGCCAGCAGCTTGTGGGCGGGACACCAAGAGACCCAGTACTTC.

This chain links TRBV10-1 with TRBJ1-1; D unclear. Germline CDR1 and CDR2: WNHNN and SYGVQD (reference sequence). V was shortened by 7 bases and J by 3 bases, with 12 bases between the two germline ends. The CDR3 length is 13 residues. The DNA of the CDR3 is TGCGCCAGCAAGGCTAACGGGTACACTGAAGCTTTCTTT. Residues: CASKANGYTEAFF.

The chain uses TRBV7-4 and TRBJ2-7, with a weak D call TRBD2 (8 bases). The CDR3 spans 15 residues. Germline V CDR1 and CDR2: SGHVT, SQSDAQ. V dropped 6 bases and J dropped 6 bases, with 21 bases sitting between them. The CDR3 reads CASSRAKTGTSEQYF. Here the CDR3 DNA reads TGTGCCAGCAGTAGAGCAAAGACAGGGACTAGCGAGCAGTACTTC.

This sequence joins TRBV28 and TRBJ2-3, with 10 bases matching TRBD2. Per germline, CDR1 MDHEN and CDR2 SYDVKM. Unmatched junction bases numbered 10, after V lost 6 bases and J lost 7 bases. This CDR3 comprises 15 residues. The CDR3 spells CASRGAGGSRHTQYF. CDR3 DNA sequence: TGTGCCAGCAGAGGAGCGGGGGGGTCCAGGCATACGCAGTATTTT.

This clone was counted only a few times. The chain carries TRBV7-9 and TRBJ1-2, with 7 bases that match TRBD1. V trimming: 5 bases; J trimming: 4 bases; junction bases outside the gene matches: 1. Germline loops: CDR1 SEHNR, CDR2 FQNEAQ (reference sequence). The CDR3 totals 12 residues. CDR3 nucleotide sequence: TGTGCCAGCAGCCGGGACAGCTATGGCTACACCTTC. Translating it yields CASSRDSYGYTF.

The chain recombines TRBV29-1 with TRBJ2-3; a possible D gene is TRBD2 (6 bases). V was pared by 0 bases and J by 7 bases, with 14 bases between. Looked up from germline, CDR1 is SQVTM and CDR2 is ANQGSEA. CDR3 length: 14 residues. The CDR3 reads CSVEDPGRFHTQYF. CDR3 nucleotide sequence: TGCAGCGTTGAAGATCCGGGGAGGTTTCATACGCAGTATTTT.

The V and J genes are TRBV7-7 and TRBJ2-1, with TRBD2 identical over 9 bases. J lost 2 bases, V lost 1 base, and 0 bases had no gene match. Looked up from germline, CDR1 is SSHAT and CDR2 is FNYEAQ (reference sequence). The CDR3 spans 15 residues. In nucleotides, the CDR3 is TGTGCCAGCAGCTTAGGACTAGCGGCCTACAATGAGCAGTTCTTC. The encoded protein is CASSLGLAAYNEQFF.

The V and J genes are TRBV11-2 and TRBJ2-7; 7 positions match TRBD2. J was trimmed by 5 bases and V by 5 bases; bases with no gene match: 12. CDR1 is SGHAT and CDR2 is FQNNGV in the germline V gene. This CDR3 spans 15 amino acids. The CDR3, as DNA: TGTGCCAGCAGCCCCCGACGCGGGGGTTGGGACGAGCAGTACTTC. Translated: CASSPRRGGWDEQYF.

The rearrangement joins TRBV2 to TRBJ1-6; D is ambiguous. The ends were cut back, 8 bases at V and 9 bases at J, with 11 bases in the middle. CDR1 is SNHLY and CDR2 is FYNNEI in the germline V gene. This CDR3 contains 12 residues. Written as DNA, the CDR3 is TGTGCCAGCGAGAGCCCAAGTTCACCCCTCCACTTT. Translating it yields CASESPSSPLHF.

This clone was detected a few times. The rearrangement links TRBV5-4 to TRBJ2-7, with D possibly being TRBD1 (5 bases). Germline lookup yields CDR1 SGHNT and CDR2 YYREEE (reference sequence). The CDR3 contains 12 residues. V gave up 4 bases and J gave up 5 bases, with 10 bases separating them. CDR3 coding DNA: TGTGCCAGCAGCCCTATAGGGGACGAGCAGTACTTC. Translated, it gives CASSPIGDEQYF.

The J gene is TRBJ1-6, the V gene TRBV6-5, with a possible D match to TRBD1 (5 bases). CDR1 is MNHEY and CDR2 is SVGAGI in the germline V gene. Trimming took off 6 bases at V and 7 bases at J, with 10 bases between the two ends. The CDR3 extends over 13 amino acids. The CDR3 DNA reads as TGTGCCAGCAGCCATCGACAGAATTCACCCCTCCACTTT. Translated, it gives CASSHRQNSPLHF.

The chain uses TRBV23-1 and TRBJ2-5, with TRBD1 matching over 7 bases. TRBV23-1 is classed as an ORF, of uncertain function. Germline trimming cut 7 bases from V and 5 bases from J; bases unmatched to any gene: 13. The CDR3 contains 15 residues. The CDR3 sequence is CASTWDRLLGETQYF. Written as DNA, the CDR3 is TGCGCCAGCACGTGGGACAGACTTCTAGGGGAGACCCAGTACTTC.

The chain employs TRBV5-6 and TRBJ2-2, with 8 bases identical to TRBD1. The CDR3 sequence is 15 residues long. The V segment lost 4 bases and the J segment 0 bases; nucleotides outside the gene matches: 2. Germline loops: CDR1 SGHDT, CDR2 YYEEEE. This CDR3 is CASSPGQANTGELFF. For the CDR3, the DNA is TGTGCCAGCAGCCCGGGACAGGCGAACACCGGGGAGCTGTTTTTT.

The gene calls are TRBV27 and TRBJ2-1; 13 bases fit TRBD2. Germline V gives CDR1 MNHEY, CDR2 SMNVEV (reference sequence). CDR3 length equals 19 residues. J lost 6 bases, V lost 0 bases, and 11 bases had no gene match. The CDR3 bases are TGTGCCAGCAGTTTATCTCCCCGCCGACTAGCGGGAGGTCTCAATGAGCAGTTCTTC. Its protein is CASSLSPRRLAGGLNEQFF.

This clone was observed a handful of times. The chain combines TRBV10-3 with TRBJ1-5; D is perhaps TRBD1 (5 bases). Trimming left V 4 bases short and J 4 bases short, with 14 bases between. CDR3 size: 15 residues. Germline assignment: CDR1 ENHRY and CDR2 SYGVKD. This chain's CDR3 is CAISGKGAENQPQHF. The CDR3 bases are TGTGCCATCAGTGGAAAAGGGGCAGAGAATCAGCCCCAGCATTTT.

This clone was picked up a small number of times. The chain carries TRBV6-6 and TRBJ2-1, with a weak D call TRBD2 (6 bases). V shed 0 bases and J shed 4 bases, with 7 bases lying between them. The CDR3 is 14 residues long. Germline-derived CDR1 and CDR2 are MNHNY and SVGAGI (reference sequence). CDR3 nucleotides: TGTGCCAGCAGTTACTCTCGGGGGTACAATGAGCAGTTCTTC. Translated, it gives CASSYSRGYNEQFF.

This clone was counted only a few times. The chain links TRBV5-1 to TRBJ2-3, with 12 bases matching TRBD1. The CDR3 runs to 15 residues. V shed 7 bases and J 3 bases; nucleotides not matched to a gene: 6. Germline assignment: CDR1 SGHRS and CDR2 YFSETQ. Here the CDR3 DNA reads TGCGCCAGCGCCCCGGGACAGGGGGCAACAGATACGCAGTATTTT. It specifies CASAPGQGATDTQYF.